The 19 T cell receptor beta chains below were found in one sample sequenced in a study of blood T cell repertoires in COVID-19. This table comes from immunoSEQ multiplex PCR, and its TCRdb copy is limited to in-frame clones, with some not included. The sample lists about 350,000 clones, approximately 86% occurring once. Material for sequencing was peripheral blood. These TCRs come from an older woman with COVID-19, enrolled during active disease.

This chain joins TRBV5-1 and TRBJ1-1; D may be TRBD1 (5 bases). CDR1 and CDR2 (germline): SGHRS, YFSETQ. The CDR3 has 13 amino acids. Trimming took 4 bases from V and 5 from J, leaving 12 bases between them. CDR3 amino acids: CASSLSRGTEAFF. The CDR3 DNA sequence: TGCGCCAGCAGCCTCAGTAGGGGTACTGAAGCTTTCTTT.

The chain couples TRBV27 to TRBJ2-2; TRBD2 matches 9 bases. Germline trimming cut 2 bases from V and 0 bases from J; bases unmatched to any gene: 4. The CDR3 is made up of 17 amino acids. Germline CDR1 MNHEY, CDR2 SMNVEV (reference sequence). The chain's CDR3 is CASSLGGGGANTGELFF. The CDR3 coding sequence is TGTGCCAGCAGTTTAGGCGGGGGGGGCGCGAACACCGGGGAGCTGTTTTTT.

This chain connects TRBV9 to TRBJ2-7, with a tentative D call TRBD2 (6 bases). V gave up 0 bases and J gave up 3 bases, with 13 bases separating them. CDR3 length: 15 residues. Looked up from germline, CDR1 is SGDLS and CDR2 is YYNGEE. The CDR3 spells CASSVEAGRIYEQYF. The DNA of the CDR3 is TGTGCCAGCAGCGTAGAGGCAGGGAGGATCTACGAGCAGTACTTC.

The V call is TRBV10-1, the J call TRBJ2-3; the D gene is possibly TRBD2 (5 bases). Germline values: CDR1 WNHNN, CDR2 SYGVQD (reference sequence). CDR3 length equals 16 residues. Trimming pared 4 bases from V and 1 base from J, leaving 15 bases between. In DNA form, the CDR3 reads TGCGCCAGCAGTGGCAGAGGACTGAGTGGCACAGATACGCAGTATTTT. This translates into CASSGRGLSGTDTQYF.

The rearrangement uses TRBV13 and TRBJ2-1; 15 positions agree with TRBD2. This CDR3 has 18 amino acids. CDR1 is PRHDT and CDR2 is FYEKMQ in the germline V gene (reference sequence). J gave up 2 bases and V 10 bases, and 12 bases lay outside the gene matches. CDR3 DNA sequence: TGTGCCACTTCCATCGGGACTAGCGGGGGGCCCCCCTACAATGAGCAGTTCTTC. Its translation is CATSIGTSGGPPYNEQFF.

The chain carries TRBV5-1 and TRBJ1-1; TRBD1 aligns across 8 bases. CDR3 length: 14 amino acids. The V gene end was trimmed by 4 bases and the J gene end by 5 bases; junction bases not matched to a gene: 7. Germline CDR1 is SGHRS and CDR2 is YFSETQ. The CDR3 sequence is CASSQGARWTEAFF. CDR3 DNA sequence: TGCGCCAGCAGCCAGGGGGCGCGCTGGACTGAAGCTTTCTTT.

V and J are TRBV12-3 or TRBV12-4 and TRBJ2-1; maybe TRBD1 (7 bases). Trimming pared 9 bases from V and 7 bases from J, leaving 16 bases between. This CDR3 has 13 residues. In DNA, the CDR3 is TGTGCCAGTCAGACAGGGAGCGGGAATGAGCAGTTCTTC. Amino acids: CASQTGSGNEQFF.

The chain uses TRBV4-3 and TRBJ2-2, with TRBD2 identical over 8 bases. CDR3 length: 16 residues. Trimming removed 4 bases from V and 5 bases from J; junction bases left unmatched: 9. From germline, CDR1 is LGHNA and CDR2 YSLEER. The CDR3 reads CASSPAGGAGTGELFF. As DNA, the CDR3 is TGCGCCAGCAGCCCGGCGGGGGGCGCGGGAACCGGGGAGCTGTTTTTT.

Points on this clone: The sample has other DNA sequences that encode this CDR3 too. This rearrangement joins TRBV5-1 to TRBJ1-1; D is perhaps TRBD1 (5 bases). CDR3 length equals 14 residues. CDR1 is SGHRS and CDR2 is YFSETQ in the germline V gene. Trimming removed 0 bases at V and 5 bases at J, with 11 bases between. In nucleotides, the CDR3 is TGCGCCAGCAGCTTGGATCCCGGGGGGACTGAAGCTTTCTTT. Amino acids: CASSLDPGGTEAFF.

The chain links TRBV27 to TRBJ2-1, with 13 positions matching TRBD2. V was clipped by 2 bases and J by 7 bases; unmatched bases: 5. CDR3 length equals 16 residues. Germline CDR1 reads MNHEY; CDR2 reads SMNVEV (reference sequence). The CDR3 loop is CASSLALAGGWNEQFF. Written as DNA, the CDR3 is TGTGCCAGCAGTTTAGCACTAGCGGGGGGGTGGAATGAGCAGTTCTTC.

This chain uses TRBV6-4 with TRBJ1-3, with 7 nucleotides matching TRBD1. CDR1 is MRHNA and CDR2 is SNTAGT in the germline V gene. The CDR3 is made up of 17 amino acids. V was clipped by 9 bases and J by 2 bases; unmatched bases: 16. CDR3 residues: CASHTLKQGFPGNTIYF. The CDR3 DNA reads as TGTGCCAGTCACACCCTCAAACAGGGGTTCCCTGGAAACACCATATATTTT.

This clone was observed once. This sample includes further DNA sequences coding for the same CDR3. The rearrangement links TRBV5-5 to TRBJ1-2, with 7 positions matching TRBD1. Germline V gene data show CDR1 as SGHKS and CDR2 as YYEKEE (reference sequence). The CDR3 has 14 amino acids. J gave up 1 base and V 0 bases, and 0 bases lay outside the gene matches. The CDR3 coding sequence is TGTGCCAGCAGCTTGGGACAGGGTAACTATGGCTACACCTTC. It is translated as CASSLGQGNYGYTF.

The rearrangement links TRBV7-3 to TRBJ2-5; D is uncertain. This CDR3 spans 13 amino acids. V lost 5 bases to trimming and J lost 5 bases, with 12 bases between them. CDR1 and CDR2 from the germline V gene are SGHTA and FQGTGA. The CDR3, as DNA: TGTGCCAGCAGCCCCCCCCTAAGTGAGACCCAGTACTTC. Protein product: CASSPPLSETQYF.

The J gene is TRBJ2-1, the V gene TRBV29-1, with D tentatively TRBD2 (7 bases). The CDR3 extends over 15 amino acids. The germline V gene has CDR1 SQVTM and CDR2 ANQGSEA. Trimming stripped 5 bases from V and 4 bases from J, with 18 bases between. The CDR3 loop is CSVYGGPRFYNEQFF. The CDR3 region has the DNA TGCAGCGTTTACGGGGGGCCGCGCTTTTACAATGAGCAGTTCTTC.

For the CDR3, the DNA is TGTGCCAGTAGTGACCAACAGGGATTAGATGGCTACACCTTC. Its translation is CASSDQQGLDGYTF. The rearrangement joins TRBV19 to TRBJ1-2, with D perhaps matching TRBD1 (6 bases). The CDR3 loop spans 14 amino acids. Germline V CDR1 and CDR2: LNHDA, SQIVND (reference sequence). The V gene lost 5 bases and the J gene lost 6 bases, with 16 bases spanning the gap.

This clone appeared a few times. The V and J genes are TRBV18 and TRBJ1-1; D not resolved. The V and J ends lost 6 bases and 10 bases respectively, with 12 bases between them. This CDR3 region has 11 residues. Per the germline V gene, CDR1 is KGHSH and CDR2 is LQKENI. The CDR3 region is CASSDTMGAFF. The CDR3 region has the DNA TGTGCCAGCTCTGACACGATGGGAGCTTTCTTT.

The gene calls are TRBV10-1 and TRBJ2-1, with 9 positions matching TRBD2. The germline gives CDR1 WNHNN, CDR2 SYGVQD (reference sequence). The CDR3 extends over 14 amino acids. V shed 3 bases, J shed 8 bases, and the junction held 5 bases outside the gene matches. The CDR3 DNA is TGCGCCAGCAGTGAAGGGACTAGCATCGATGAGCAGTTCTTC. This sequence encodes CASSEGTSIDEQFF.

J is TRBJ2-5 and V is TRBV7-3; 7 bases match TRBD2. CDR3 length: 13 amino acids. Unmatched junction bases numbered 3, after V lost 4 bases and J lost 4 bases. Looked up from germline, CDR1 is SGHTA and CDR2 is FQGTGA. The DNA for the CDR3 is TGTGCCAGCAGCTCGGGGGGAAGAGAGACCCAGTACTTC. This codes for CASSSGGRETQYF.

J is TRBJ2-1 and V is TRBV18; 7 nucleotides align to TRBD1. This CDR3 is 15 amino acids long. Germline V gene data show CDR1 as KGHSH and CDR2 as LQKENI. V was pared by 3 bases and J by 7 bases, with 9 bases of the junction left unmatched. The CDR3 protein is CASSPNLGTENEQFF. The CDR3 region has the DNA TGTGCCAGCTCACCTAATCTGGGGACAGAAAATGAGCAGTTCTTC.